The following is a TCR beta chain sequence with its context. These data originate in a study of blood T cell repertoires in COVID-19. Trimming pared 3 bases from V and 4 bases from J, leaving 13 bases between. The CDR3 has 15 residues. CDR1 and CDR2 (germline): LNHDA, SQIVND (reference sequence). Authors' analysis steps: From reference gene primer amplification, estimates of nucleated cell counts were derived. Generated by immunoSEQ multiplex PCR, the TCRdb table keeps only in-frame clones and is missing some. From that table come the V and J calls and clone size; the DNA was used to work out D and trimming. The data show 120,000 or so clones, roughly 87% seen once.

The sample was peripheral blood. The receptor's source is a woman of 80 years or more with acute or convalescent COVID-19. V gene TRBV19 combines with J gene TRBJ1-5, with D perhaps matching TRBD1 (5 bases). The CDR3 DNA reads TGTGCCAGTAGTATCCGGCAGGGAAAGAATCAGCCCCAGCATTTT. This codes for CASSIRQGKNQPQHF.